This T cell receptor beta chain was profiled in a study of STAT3 mutations in large granular lymphocyte leukemia. Study as a whole: Immunosuppressive therapy was given to more than half of T-LGLL patients.

V lost 1 base to trimming and J lost 2 bases, with 6 bases between them. Germline V gene data show CDR1 as GTSNPN and CDR2 as SVGIG (reference sequence). The CDR3 has 13 amino acids. Produced via immunoSEQ multiplex PCR; TCRdb's table is partial and in-frame only. The profile covers some 2,400 clones, with approximately 50% appearing a single time and roughly 77% taken by the ten largest. Regarding the study as a whole: In some patients, a small highly pathogenic clone possibly went undetected. In T-cell large granular lymphocyte leukemia, about half of patients showed multiple immunodominant subclonotypes. Some patients had dominant TCR clones larger than their STAT3 mutant burden.

This clone was detected only once. Its cognate antigen is unknown. The clonotype was recovered from a man aged 60 to 75 with T-cell large granular lymphocyte leukemia. Some clones in this sample may be carry-over from other donors' samples. Input material: peripheral blood mononuclear cells. The chain employs TRBV30 and TRBJ1-5; D is ambiguous. CDR3 region: CAWSATGNQPQHF. The CDR3, as DNA: TGTGCCTGGAGTGCTACAGGCAATCAGCCCCAGCATTTT.